A single sample gave rise to the 13 T cell receptor beta chains below, sequenced in a study of T-cell memory formation after mild COVID-19. TCRdb passed the 5' RACE reads through MiXCR, listing each CDR3 protein once. The repertoire holds approximately 500,000 distinct CDR3 sequences, with around 25% as singletons. Material: PBMCs or a T cell subset sorted from them (not recorded which). These receptors came from an adult woman who had mild COVID-19 (a few samples of this study predate the infection). Cell type and time point are not known.

V and J are TRBV7-7 and TRBJ2-3; TRBD1 is a possible D gene (8 bases). The CDR3 totals 15 residues. Germline V gene sequence: CDR1 SSHAT, CDR2 FNYEAQ (reference sequence). With 2 bases removed from V and 3 bases from J, the gap between germline ends came to 12 bases. This chain's CDR3 is CASSLNRGGTDTQYF. CDR3 nucleotides: TGTGCCAGCAGCTTAAACAGGGGGGGGACAGATACGCAGTATTTT.

The chain combines TRBV2 with TRBJ2-5; the D gene is possibly TRBD1 (5 bases). Trimming pared 4 bases from V and 5 bases from J, leaving 11 bases between. CDR3 length: 13 amino acids. CDR1 is SNHLY and CDR2 is FYNNEI in the germline V gene. The CDR3 bases are TGTGCCAGCAGTGCAGGGATCTTGGAGACCCAGTACTTC. As protein: CASSAGILETQYF.

This chain connects TRBV6-5 to TRBJ2-3; D gene ambiguous. The CDR3 extends over 13 amino acids. Germline CDR1 is MNHEY and CDR2 is SVGAGI. V dropped 1 base and J dropped 4 bases, with 6 bases sitting between them. CDR3 loop: CASSYFSSDTQYF. CDR3 coding DNA: TGTGCCAGCAGTTACTTCAGCTCAGATACGCAGTATTTT.

This clonotype was observed a handful of times. This chain links TRBV29-1 with TRBJ2-5, with a possible D match to TRBD1 (5 bases). The V end lost 2 bases, the J end lost 5 bases, and 18 bases lay between the germline ends. The CDR3 is made up of 15 amino acids. Germline V lookup: CDR1 SQVTM, CDR2 ANQGSEA. The chain's CDR3 is CSVERQGVARETQYF. In DNA, the CDR3 is TGCAGCGTTGAAAGGCAGGGTGTAGCCCGGGAGACCCAGTACTTC.

J is TRBJ2-7 and V is TRBV11-2; unclear D gene. This CDR3 comprises 13 residues. V dropped 2 bases and J dropped 7 bases, with 12 bases sitting between them. Germline-derived CDR1 and CDR2 are SGHAT and FQNNGV. The CDR3 bases are TGTGCCAGCAGCTTATCGCCTTCGGAAGAGCAGTACTTC. Translating it yields CASSLSPSEEQYF.

The rearrangement joins TRBV24-1 to TRBJ2-3; the match to TRBD1 covers 8 bases. The germline V gene has CDR1 KGHDR and CDR2 SFDVKD. The CDR3 contains 17 residues. V lost 3 bases to trimming and J lost 4 bases; unmatched junction nucleotides: 11. CDR3 sequence: CATSDPGQGQAADTQYF. The DNA of the CDR3 is TGTGCCACCAGTGATCCAGGACAGGGCCAAGCGGCAGATACGCAGTATTTT.

The rearrangement links TRBV5-1 to TRBJ2-7, with D hard to call. In germline, CDR1 is SGHRS, CDR2 YFSETQ. The V gene lost 0 bases and the J gene lost 1 base, with 8 bases spanning the gap. The CDR3 covers 14 residues. The CDR3 reads CASSLGHQSYEQYF. In DNA, the CDR3 is TGCGCCAGCAGCTTGGGGCATCAGTCCTACGAGCAGTACTTC.

On this clonotype: One junction end does not reproduce the germline sequence, and a read error may be involved. J is TRBJ2-7 and V is TRBV3-1; 7 nucleotides align to TRBD1. CDR3 length: 13 residues. Germline loops: CDR1 LGHDT, CDR2 YNNKEL (reference sequence). CDR3: CASSHPDRAPSDF. The CDR3 nucleotides read TGTGCCAGCAGCCACCCCGACAGGGCACCGAGTGACTTC.

This clonotype appeared a single time. The rearrangement joins TRBV9 to TRBJ2-2; the D call may be TRBD1 or TRBD2 (5 bases each). Germline V gives CDR1 SGDLS, CDR2 YYNGEE. This CDR3 comprises 16 residues. Deletions cut 0 bases from V and 3 bases from J, with 12 bases between. CDR3 coding DNA: TGTGCCAGCAGCGTAGCAGGGTCGGAGGACACCGGGGAGCTGTTTTTT. Amino acid sequence: CASSVAGSEDTGELFF.

To note about this clonotype: Sequence at one end of the junction differs from germline and may be a read error. The J gene is TRBJ1-1, the V gene TRBV15; D may be TRBD1 (5 bases). Germline V gives CDR1 LNHNV, CDR2 YYDKDF (reference sequence). This CDR3 is built from 12 residues. In nucleotides, the CDR3 is TGTGACACCAGGGAGGAGAGCACTGAAGCTTTCTTT. Its protein product is CDTREESTEAFF.

The chain employs TRBV13 and TRBJ2-7, with unresolved D. The CDR3 length is 14 residues. V was cut by 3 bases and J by 0 bases, with 9 bases left in between. Germline lookup yields CDR1 PRHDT and CDR2 FYEKMQ (reference sequence). CDR3 loop: CASSFFTSSYEQYF. The CDR3 coding sequence is TGTGCCAGCAGCTTCTTTACCAGCTCCTACGAGCAGTACTTC.

This chain links TRBV4-1 with TRBJ1-2; 7 nucleotides align to TRBD1. Germline CDR1 MGHRA, CDR2 YSYEKL. This CDR3 spans 15 amino acids. Trimming took 0 bases from V and 4 from J; bases not matched to a gene: 5. CDR3 in amino acids: CASSQEYRGGYGYTF. In DNA form, the CDR3 reads TGCGCCAGCAGCCAAGAATACAGGGGTGGCTATGGCTACACCTTC.

This clonotype was detected once. V usage is TRBV20-1 and J usage is TRBJ2-2; perhaps TRBD2 as D (5 bases). Deletions cut 6 bases from V and 0 bases from J, with 8 bases between. Per the germline V gene, CDR1 is DFQATT and CDR2 is SNEGSKA (reference sequence). The length of the CDR3 is 13 residues. CDR3 in DNA: TGCAGTGCGGAGCGGACGAACACCGGGGAGCTGTTTTTT. It encodes CSAERTNTGELFF.